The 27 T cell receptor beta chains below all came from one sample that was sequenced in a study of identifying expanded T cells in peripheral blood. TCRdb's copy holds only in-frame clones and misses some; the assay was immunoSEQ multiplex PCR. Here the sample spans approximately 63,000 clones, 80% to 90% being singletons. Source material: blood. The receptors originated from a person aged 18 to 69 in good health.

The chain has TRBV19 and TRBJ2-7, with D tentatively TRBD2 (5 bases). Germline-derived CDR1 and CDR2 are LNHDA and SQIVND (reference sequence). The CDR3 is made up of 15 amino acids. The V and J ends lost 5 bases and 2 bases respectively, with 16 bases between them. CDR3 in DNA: TGTGCCAGTAGTCCGGCTTATGGAGGAACCTACGAGCAGTACTTC. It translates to CASSPAYGGTYEQYF. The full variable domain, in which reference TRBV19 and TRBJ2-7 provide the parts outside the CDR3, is DGGITQSPKYLFRKEGQNVTLSCEQNLNHDAMYWYRQDPGQGLRLIYYSQIVNDFQKGDIAEGYSVSREKKESFPLTVTSAQKNPTAFYLCASSPAYGGTYEQYFGPGTRLTVT.

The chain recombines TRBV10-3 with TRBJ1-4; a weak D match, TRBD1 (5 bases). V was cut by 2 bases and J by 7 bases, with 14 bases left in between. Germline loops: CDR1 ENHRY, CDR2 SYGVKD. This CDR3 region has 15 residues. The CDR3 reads CAISERGGSGEKLFF. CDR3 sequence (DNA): TGTGCCATCAGTGAGAGGGGTGGATCAGGTGAAAAACTGTTTTTT.

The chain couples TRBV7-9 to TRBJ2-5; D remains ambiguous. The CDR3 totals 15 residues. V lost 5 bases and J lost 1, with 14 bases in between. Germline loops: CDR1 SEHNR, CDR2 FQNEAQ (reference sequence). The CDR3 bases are TGTGCCAGCAGCGCCCCAAGCCGTTCCCAAGAGACCCAGTACTTC. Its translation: CASSAPSRSQETQYF.

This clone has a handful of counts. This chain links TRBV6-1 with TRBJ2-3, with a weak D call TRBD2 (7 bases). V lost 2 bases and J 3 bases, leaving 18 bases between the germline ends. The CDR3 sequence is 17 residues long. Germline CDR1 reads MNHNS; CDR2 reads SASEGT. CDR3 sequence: CASSEIRGRGGTDTQYF. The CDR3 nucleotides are TGTGCCAGCAGTGAAATCCGGGGCAGGGGAGGGACAGATACGCAGTATTTT.

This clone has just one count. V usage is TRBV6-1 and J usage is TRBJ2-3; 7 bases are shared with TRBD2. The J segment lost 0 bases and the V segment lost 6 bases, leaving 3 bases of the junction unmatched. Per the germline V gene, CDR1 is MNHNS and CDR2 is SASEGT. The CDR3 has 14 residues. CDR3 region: CASRAGPSTDTQYF. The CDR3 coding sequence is TGTGCCAGCAGAGCGGGGCCGAGCACAGATACGCAGTATTTT.

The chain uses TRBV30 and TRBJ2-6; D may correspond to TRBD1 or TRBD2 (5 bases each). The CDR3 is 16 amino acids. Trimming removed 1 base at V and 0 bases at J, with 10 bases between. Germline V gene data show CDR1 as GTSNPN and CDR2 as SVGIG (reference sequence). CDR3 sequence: CAWSGGPLSGANVLTF. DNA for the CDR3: TGTGCCTGGAGTGGGGGACCTCTCTCTGGGGCCAACGTCCTGACTTTC.

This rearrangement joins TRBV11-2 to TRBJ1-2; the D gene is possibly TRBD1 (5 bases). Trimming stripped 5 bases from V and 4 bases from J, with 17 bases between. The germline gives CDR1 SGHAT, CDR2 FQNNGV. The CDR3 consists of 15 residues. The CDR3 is CASSHRIDSAYGYTF. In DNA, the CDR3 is TGTGCCAGCAGCCATCGAATCGACAGCGCCTATGGCTACACCTTC.

CDR3 protein: CASSSSGTASPTAQKLFF. The CDR3 nucleotides are TGTGCCAGCAGCTCCTCCGGGACAGCATCCCCCACGGCTCAAAAACTGTTTTTT. This sequence joins TRBV7-9 and TRBJ1-4; 7 bases agree with TRBD1. Germline CDR1 and CDR2: SEHNR and FQNEAQ (reference sequence). V dropped 4 bases and J dropped 9; count of bases not matched to a gene: 20. The CDR3 spans 18 residues.

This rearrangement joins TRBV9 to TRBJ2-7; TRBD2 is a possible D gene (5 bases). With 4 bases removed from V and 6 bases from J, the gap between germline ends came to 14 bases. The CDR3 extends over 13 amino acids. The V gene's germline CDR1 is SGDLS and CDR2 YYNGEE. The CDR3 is CASSTAPRGEQYF. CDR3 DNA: TGTGCCAGCAGCACGGCCCCCCGGGGCGAGCAGTACTTC.

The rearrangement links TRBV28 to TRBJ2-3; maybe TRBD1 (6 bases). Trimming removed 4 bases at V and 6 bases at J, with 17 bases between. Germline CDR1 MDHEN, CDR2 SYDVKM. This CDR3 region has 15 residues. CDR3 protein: CASSSQGPERDTQYF. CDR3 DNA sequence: TGTGCCAGCAGTTCACAGGGACCGGAGAGGGATACGCAGTATTTT.

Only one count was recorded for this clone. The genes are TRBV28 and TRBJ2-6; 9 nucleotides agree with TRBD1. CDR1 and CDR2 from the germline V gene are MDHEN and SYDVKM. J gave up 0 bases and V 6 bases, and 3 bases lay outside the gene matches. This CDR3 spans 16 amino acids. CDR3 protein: CASRTGGDSGANVLTF. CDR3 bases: TGTGCCAGCAGGACAGGGGGGGACTCTGGGGCCAACGTCCTGACTTTC.

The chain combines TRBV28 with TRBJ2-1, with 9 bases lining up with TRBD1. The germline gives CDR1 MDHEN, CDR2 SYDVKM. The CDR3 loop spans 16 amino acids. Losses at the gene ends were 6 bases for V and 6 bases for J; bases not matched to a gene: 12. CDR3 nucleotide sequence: TGTGCCAGCAGCTCCCCGTGGGACAGGGTAAGCAATGAGCAGTTCTTC. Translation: CASSSPWDRVSNEQFF.

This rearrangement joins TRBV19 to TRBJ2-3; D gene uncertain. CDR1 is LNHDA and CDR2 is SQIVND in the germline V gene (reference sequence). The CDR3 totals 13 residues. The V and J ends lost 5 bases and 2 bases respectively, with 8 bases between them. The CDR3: CASSPLYTDTQYF. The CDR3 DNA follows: TGTGCCAGTAGTCCATTATACACAGATACGCAGTATTTT.

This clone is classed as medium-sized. The CDR3 DNA is TGTGCCAGCTCACCACCGAGGGGGAGCGAGCAGTACTTC. Amino acid sequence: CASSPPRGSEQYF. The V gene is TRBV18, the J gene TRBJ2-7; the D gene is possibly TRBD1 (6 bases). Germline CDR1 reads KGHSH; CDR2 reads LQKENI. With 0 bases removed from V and 6 bases from J, the gap between germline ends came to 9 bases. The CDR3 is made up of 13 amino acids.

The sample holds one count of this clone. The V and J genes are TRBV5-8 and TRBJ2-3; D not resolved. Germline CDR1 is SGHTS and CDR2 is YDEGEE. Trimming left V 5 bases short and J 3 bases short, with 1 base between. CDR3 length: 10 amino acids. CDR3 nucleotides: TGTGCCAGCAGGACAGATACGCAGTATTTT. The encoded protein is CASRTDTQYF.

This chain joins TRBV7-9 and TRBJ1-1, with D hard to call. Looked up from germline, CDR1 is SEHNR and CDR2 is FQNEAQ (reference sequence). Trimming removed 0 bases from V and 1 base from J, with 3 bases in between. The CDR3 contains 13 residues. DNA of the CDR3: TGTGCCAGCAGCTTAGCGGGGAACACTGAAGCTTTCTTT. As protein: CASSLAGNTEAFF. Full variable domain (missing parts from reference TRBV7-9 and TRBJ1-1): DTGVSQNPRHKITKRGQNVTFRCDPISEHNRLYWYRQTLGQGPEFLTYFQNEAQLEKSRLLSDRFSAERPKGSFSTLEIQRTEQGDSAMYLCASSLAGNTEAFFGQGTRLTVV.

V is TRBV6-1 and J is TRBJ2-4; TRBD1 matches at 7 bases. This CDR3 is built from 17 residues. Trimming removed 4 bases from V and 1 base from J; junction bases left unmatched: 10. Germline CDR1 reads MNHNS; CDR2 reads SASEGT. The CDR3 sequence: CASSVETGSMAKNIQYF. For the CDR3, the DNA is TGTGCCAGCAGTGTCGAGACAGGGTCCATGGCCAAAAACATTCAGTACTTC.

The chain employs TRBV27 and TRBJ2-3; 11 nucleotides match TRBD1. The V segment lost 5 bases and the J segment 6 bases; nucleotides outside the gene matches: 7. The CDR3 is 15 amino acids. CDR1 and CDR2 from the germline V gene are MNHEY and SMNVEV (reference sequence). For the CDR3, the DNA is TGTGCCAGCAGTCTCCGGACAGGGGGCGCGGATACGCAGTATTTT. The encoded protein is CASSLRTGGADTQYF.

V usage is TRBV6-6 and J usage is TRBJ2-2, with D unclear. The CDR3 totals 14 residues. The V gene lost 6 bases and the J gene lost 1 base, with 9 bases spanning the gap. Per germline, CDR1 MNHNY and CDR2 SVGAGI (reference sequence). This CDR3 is CASSPGLNTGELFF. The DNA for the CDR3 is TGTGCCAGCAGCCCCGGATTGAACACCGGGGAGCTGTTTTTT.

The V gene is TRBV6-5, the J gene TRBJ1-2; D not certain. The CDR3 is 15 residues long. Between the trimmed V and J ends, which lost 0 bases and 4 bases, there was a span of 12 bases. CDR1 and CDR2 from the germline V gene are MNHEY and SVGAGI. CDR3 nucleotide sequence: TGTGCCAGCAGTTACTCGGGATCAGGTCTCTATGGCTACACCTTC. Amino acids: CASSYSGSGLYGYTF.

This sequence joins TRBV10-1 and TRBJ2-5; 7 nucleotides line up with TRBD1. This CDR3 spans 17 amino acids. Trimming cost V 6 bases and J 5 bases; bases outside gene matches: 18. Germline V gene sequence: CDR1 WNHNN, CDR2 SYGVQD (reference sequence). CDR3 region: CASRKTQARQGKETQYF. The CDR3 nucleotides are TGCGCCAGCAGGAAAACCCAGGCTAGACAGGGCAAGGAGACCCAGTACTTC.

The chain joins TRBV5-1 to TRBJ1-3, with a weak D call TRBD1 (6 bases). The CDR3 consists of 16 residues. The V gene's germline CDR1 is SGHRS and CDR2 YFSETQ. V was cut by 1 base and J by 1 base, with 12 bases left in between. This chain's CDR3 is CASSLQGPQSGNTIYF. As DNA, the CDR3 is TGCGCCAGCAGCTTGCAGGGGCCGCAATCTGGAAACACCATATATTTT.

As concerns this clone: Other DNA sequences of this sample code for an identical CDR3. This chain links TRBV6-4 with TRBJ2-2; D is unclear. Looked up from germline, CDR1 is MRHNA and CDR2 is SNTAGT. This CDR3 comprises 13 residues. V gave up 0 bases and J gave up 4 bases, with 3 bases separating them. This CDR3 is CASSDSGTGELFF. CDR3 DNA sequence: TGTGCCAGCAGTGACTCAGGCACCGGGGAGCTGTTTTTT.

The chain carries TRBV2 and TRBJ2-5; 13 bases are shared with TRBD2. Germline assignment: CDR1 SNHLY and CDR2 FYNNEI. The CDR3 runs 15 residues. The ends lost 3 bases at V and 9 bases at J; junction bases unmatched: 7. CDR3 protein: CASSEARTSGRAQYF. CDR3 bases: TGTGCCAGCAGTGAGGCAAGGACTAGCGGGAGAGCCCAGTACTTC.

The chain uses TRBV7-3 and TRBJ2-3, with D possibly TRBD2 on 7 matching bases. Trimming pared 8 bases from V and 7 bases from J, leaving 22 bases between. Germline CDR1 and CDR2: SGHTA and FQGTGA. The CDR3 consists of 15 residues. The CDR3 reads CASARIGGGLNTQYF. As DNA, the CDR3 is TGTGCCAGCGCCCGGATTGGGGGGGGCCTGAATACGCAGTATTTT.

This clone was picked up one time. The CDR3 DNA reads TGCGCCAGCAGCTTGGGGCCGAACTCTGGAAACACCATATATTTT. Its protein product is CASSLGPNSGNTIYF. J is TRBJ1-3 and V is TRBV5-1, with no clear D. The ends were cut back, 0 bases at V and 0 bases at J, with 7 bases in the middle. This CDR3 region has 15 residues. The germline V gene has CDR1 SGHRS and CDR2 YFSETQ.

CDR3 sequence: CASRVLAGRDAYEQYF. The CDR3 DNA reads TGTGCCAGCAGAGTATTGGCCGGGAGGGATGCCTACGAGCAGTACTTC. This chain links TRBV21-1 with TRBJ2-7; the D call in the table, TRBD2, was not verified against the DNA. TRBV21-1 is reported as a pseudogene. CDR3 length: 16 amino acids.